This TCR beta chain was sequenced for a study of cytotoxic CD8 clonotypes in ibrutinib-treated CLL. Across the study: A median roughly twelve months of treatment, range 6 to 36, preceded the collection of response samples.

Here immunoSEQ multiplex PCR was the method, and the copy in TCRdb shows in-frame clones only, minus some. The sample shows about 140,000 clones, 65% to 85% of them seen only once. The CDR3 is 13 amino acids. Trimming pared 7 bases from V and 5 bases from J, leaving 12 bases between. From germline, CDR1 is SNHLY and CDR2 FYNNEI. General study points: Contraction or stability on treatment was seen for public clonotypes, which were uncommon.

Points on this clone: Its antigen is unknown.

The V call is TRBV2, the J call TRBJ2-1; no reliable D call. This clonotype was sampled from a human donor with chronic lymphocytic leukemia. The material sequenced was PBMCs, taken after 36 months of ibrutinib treatment. The CDR3 region is CASNSPHHNEQFF. The CDR3, as DNA: TGTGCCAGCAATAGCCCACACCACAATGAGCAGTTCTTC.